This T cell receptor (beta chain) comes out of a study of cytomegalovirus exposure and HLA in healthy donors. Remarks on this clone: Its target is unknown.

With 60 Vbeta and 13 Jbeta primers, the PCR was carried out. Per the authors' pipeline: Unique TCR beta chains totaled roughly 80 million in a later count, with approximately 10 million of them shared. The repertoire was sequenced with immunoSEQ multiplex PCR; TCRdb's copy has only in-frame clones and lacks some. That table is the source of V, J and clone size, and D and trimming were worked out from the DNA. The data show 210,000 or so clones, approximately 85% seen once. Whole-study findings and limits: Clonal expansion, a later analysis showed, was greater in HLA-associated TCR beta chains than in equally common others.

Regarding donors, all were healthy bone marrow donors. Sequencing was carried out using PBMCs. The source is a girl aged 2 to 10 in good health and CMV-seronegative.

CDR3 sequence (DNA): TGTGCCAGCAGCTTGGACAGGGGTATCTACGAGCAGTACTTC. This gives the protein CASSLDRGIYEQYF. The gene calls are TRBV5-4 and TRBJ2-7; 7 nucleotides align to TRBD1. Looked up from germline, CDR1 is SGHNT and CDR2 is YYREEE (reference sequence). This CDR3 is 14 amino acids long. V was pared by 0 bases and J by 3 bases, with 3 bases of the junction left unmatched.